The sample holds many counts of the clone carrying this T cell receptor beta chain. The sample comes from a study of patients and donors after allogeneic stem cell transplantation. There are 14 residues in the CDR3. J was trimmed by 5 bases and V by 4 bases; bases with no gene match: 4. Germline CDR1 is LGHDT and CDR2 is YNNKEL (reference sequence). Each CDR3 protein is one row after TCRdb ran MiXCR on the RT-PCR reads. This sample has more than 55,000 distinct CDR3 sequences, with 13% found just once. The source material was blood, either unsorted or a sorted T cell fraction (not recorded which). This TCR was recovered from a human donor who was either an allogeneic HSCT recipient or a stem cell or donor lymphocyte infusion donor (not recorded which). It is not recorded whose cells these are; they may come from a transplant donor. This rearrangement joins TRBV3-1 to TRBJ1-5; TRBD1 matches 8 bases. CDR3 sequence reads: CASSPRGLHQPQHF. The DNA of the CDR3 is TGTGCCAGCAGCCCCAGGGGGCTTCATCAGCCCCAGCATTTT.